This T cell receptor beta chain was found in a study of blood T cell repertoires in COVID-19. The CDR3 has 13 residues. V lost 5 bases, J lost 8 bases, and 5 bases stayed unmatched. Germline V CDR1 and CDR2: SGHTA, FQGNSA. As originally analysed: Researchers report that nucleated cell counts were estimated from reference gene primer amplification. Generated by immunoSEQ multiplex PCR, the TCRdb table keeps only in-frame clones and is missing some. Clone size and V and J calls were adopted from that table, with D and trimming inferred from the DNA. The sample has about 290,000 clones, around 90% seen once; the top ten hold approximately 1.5%. Those enrolled, adults aged about 18 to 95 years, came from about two dozen US areas. Two negative PCRs, clearance, or symptom resolution were required of recovered Cohort 3 donors.

This chain connects TRBV7-2 to TRBJ1-2; 10 nucleotides align to TRBD1. The source material was PBMCs or T cells enriched from blood (not recorded which). The TCR comes from a woman between 35 and 50 years old who had recovered from COVID-19. The chain's CDR3 is CASSEDRGPGYTF. The CDR3 DNA reads as TGTGCCAGCAGCGAAGACAGGGGGCCCGGCTACACCTTC.